This T cell receptor beta chain came from a study of T cell repertoires in cytomegalovirus infection. Findings and caveats of the study: Dominant in the ex vivo response were TCR beta clonotypes restricted by HLA-C and specific for CMV.

From the reads, TCRdb called clonotypes with MiXCR, one entry per CDR3 protein. The table lists around 800,000 distinct CDR3 sequences, approximately 29% of them singletons, with about an eighth in the top ten. In this sample, this clonotype turned up a few times. What it binds is unknown. After removal of 4 bases from V and 11 bases from J, the junction contained 6 bases not matched to a gene. The germline CDR1 and CDR2 sequences are SGHVS and FQNEAQ. The CDR3 is 13 amino acids. This clonotype was obtained from a human donor in good health (CMV status not recorded). Some clones in this sample may be carry-over from other donors' samples. Here the sequenced sample was cultured CD8+ T cells from PBMCs, taken from culture after CMV antigen stimulation. The chain joins TRBV7-8 to TRBJ1-1; 11 bases map to TRBD1. This CDR3 is CASSSDRGRAAFF. DNA for the CDR3: TGTGCCAGCAGCTCGGACAGGGGGCGCGCCGCTTTCTTT. Together with reference TRBV7-8 and TRBJ1-1, the CDR3 gives the full variable domain: GAGVSQSPRYKVAKRGQDVALRCDPISGHVSLFWYQQALGQGPEFLTYFQNEAQLDKSGLPSDRFFAERPEGSVSTLKIQRTQQEDSAVYLCASSSDRGRAAFFGQGTRLTVV.